Presented here are 9 T cell receptor beta chains from one specimen sequenced in a study of OX40 agonist ivuxolimab in advanced cancers. This table comes from immunoSEQ multiplex PCR, and its TCRdb copy is limited to in-frame clones, with some not included. There are roughly 40,000 clones in the sample; roughly 90% occur only once, and about 20% lies in the top ten. The sample consisted of CD4+ or CD8+ T cells sorted from blood, taken in a trial of the OX40 agonist ivuxolimab. These receptors originate from an adult with an advanced solid tumor such as melanoma, head and neck, liver or kidney cancer.

V usage is TRBV5-1 and J usage is TRBJ1-1; 7 bases map to TRBD1. Germline lookup yields CDR1 SGHRS and CDR2 YFSETQ. The junction had 8 bases not matched to a gene; V was cut back by 4 bases and J by 5 bases. The CDR3 sequence is 14 residues long. CDR3 region: CASSRSTGATEAFF. CDR3 nucleotide sequence: TGCGCCAGCAGCCGTTCTACAGGGGCAACTGAAGCTTTCTTT.

The chain joins TRBV19 to TRBJ2-1; TRBD1 matches 8 bases. The V segment lost 7 bases and the J segment 9 bases; nucleotides outside the gene matches: 14. The CDR3 loop spans 15 amino acids. Germline CDR1 LNHDA, CDR2 SQIVND (reference sequence). Here the CDR3 reads CASTQTDRVRGEQFF. CDR3 sequence (DNA): TGTGCCAGTACCCAGACGGACAGGGTAAGAGGTGAGCAGTTCTTC. The full variable domain, in which reference TRBV19 and TRBJ2-1 provide the parts outside the CDR3, is DGGITQSPKYLFRKEGQNVTLSCEQNLNHDAMYWYRQDPGQGLRLIYYSQIVNDFQKGDIAEGYSVSREKKESFPLTVTSAQKNPTAFYLCASTQTDRVRGEQFFGPGTRLTVL.

V and J are TRBV30 and TRBJ2-5, with 10 bases aligning to TRBD2. The trim removed 0 bases at V and 5 bases at J, leaving 9 bases unmatched. Germline V gene sequence: CDR1 GTSNPN, CDR2 SVGIG (reference sequence). The CDR3 consists of 16 residues. CDR3 sequence: CAWSVERGGSGETQYF. CDR3 DNA: TGTGCCTGGAGTGTAGAGCGGGGGGGCTCGGGGGAGACCCAGTACTTC.

The chain recombines TRBV10-2 with TRBJ2-1, with TRBD2 as a possible D gene (5 bases). The germline V and J ends were trimmed by 10 bases and 6 bases, with 19 bases remaining between them. CDR3 length: 14 residues. CDR1 and CDR2 (germline): WSHSY, SAAADI. The CDR3 here is CATADGVLTNEQFF. CDR3 nucleotide sequence: TGCGCCACGGCCGACGGGGTTTTAACCAATGAGCAGTTCTTC.

J is TRBJ2-7 and V is TRBV14; tentative D call: TRBD2 (6 bases). Per the germline V gene, CDR1 is SGHDN and CDR2 is FVKESK. V lost 3 bases to trimming and J lost 4 bases, with 19 bases between them. This CDR3 comprises 16 residues. The CDR3 DNA reads TGTGCCAGCAGCCAGCTGGACGGACTAAGAGGTTACGAGCAGTACTTC. Translating gives CASSQLDGLRGYEQYF.

J is TRBJ1-4 and V is TRBV10-3; D perhaps matches TRBD1 (5 bases). This CDR3 region has 11 residues. V dropped 4 bases and J dropped 13 bases, with 10 bases sitting between them. Looked up from germline, CDR1 is ENHRY and CDR2 is SYGVKD. CDR3 sequence: CAISGGEGLFF. CDR3 nucleotide sequence: TGTGCCATCAGTGGGGGCGAGGGACTGTTTTTT.

V gene TRBV30 combines with J gene TRBJ1-6; D unclear. Trimming pared 5 bases from V and 0 bases from J, leaving 5 bases between. The CDR3 runs to 13 residues. Germline V gives CDR1 GTSNPN, CDR2 SVGIG (reference sequence). CDR3 bases: TGTGCCTGGCAGAGCTCCTATAATTCACCCCTCCACTTT. It encodes CAWQSSYNSPLHF.

The chain employs TRBV7-9 and TRBJ1-1, with a weak D call TRBD1 (6 bases). Germline-derived CDR1 and CDR2 are SEHNR and FQNEAQ (reference sequence). The CDR3 runs to 15 residues. V was cut by 1 base and J by 0 bases, with 9 bases left in between. DNA for the CDR3: TGTGCCAGCAGCTTAGAACAGGGTATGAACACTGAAGCTTTCTTT. Its protein is CASSLEQGMNTEAFF.

The chain couples TRBV11-2 to TRBJ2-5; D ambiguous. Germline lookup yields CDR1 SGHAT and CDR2 FQNNGV. The CDR3 contains 12 residues. With 4 bases removed from V and 4 bases from J, the gap between germline ends came to 7 bases. The CDR3 protein is CASSSPGETQYF. The CDR3 bases are TGTGCCAGCAGCTCACCTGGAGAGACCCAGTACTTC.